These T cell receptor beta chains were read from a single sample in a study of T-cell reconstitution after alpha-beta-depleted transplantation in children. TCRdb analysed the PCR reads with MiXCR anew, one entry per CDR3 protein. Of about 200,000 distinct CDR3 sequences in the sample, approximately 6.8% were seen once. The input for sequencing was PBMCs, taken before TCRalphabeta/CD19-depleted stem cell transplant. These receptor sequences come from a girl under three years old with combined immunodeficiency, due to receive a stem cell transplant. Each CDR3 is given with its conserved first and last residue. The D gene is left open where the match is weak. Rows may omit the clone size; those that give it use once, few, many or a size class.

clone_size	v_call	j_call	d_call	cdr3_length	cdr3_nt	cdr3_aa
many	TRBV6-6	TRBJ1-1	.	13	TGTGCCAGCAGAGAGCAGGATTACTCTGAAGCTTTCTTT	CASREQDYSEAFF
many	TRBV5-8	TRBJ2-1	TRBD2	15	TGTGCCAGCAGCTGGTTGACTAGCGGGGGGTTTGAGCAGTTCTTC	CASSWLTSGGFEQFF
many	TRBV28	TRBJ2-1	.	11	TGTGCCAGCAGCTGGGATTTTTTGCAGTTCTTC	CASSWDFLQFF
few	TRBV7-2	TRBJ2-5	TRBD1	17	TGTGCCAGCAGCTTAGCTGGTTTTGGACAGGTGGGAGAGACCCAGTACTTC	CASSLAGFGQVGETQYF
many	TRBV29-1	TRBJ2-1	.	11	TGCAGCGTTGGCCCTGGCCCTGAGCAGTTCTTC	CSVGPGPEQFF
many	TRBV27	TRBJ1-1	.	17	TGTGCCAGCAGTTTAAGGAGGGGCAGGGGAGTGAACACTGAAGCTTTCTTT	CASSLRRGRGVNTEAFF
.	TRBV5-5	TRBJ2-7	.	12	TGTGCCAGCACCCTGGGGGCCTACGAGCAGTACTTC	CASTLGAYEQYF
many	TRBV12-3/TRBV12-4	TRBJ2-7	.	12	TGTGCCAGCAGTTTTAATATCCCCGAGCAGTACTTC	CASSFNIPEQYF
.	TRBV11-2	TRBJ2-7	.	15	TGTGCCAGCAGCTTAGAACGGTACCTAGCCTACGAGCAGTACTTC	CASSLERYLAYEQYF
many	TRBV29-1	TRBJ1-3	.	17	TGCAGCGTTGAAGATCGGTCAGGATTACCCTCTGGAAACACCATATATTTT	CSVEDRSGLPSGNTIYF
many	TRBV4-3	TRBJ1-4	.	15	TGCGCCAGCAGCCCATATGACAAGTCTAATGAAAAACTGTTTTTT	CASSPYDKSNEKLFF
many	TRBV20-1	TRBJ1-1	TRBD1	12	TGCAGTGTTGGGACAGGGGGCACTGAAGCTTTCTTT	CSVGTGGTEAFF
many	TRBV4-3	TRBJ2-2	TRBD1	15	TGCGCCAGCAGCCCCGGGACAGGGTACGCCGGGGAGCTGTTTTTT	CASSPGTGYAGELFF
many	TRBV24-1	TRBJ2-3	TRBD2	16	TGTGCCACCAGTGACTATAGCGGGAGTGATGAAGATACGCAGTATTTT	CATSDYSGSDEDTQYF
many	TRBV20-1	TRBJ2-1	TRBD2	17	TGCAGTGCTAGTGGGACTAGCCACGAGAGCTCCTACAATGAGCAGTTCTTC	CSASGTSHESSYNEQFF
.	TRBV5-1	TRBJ2-4	.	19	TGCGCCAGCAGTCCCGCAGTACCAGGGACATTCCTAGCCAAAAACATTCAGTACTTC	CASSPAVPGTFLAKNIQYF
many	TRBV29-1	TRBJ2-7	TRBD2	15	TGCAGCGTCGAAGTGGAAGCGGGGAGGTCCTACGAGCAGTACTTC	CSVEVEAGRSYEQYF
many	TRBV20-1	TRBJ1-1	TRBD1	16	TGCAGTGCTAGAGCCGTAGCGGGACAGCCGAACACTGAAGCTTTCTTT	CSARAVAGQPNTEAFF
many	TRBV7-6	TRBJ2-7	TRBD2	16	TGTGCCAGCAGCTTAGCGGGGGGACTACCCTCCTACGAGCAGTACTTC	CASSLAGGLPSYEQYF
many	TRBV7-7	TRBJ2-1	.	13	TGTGCCAGCAGCGCGACAGGGAGGAATGAGCAGTTCTTC	CASSATGRNEQFF
many	TRBV12-3/TRBV12-4	TRBJ1-6	.	14	TGTGCCAGCACCGACGGAGGGGGTAATTCACCCCTCCACTTT	CASTDGGGNSPLHF
many	TRBV12-3/TRBV12-4	TRBJ2-5	TRBD1	14	TGTGCCAGCAGACAAACAGGGGGCCAAGAGACCCAGTACTTC	CASRQTGGQETQYF
many	TRBV9	TRBJ2-3	.	13	TGTGCCAGCAGCGCCGGGAGCACAGATACGCAGTATTTT	CASSAGSTDTQYF
.	TRBV20-1	TRBJ1-5	TRBD1	14	TGCAGTGCTCATCCGACAGGGTTTATTCAGCCCCAGCATTTT	CSAHPTGFIQPQHF
many	TRBV4-1	TRBJ2-1	TRBD2	21	TGCGCCAGCAGCCAAGTCCCCCCCTCCTTTATTGTAGCGGGAGGGTACAATGAGCAGTTCTTC	CASSQVPPSFIVAGGYNEQFF
.	TRBV4-2	TRBJ2-2	.	16	TGTGCCAGCAGCCCGGGGCTCCCGGGGGACACCGGGGAGCTGTTTTTT	CASSPGLPGDTGELFF
few	TRBV21-1	TRBJ1-2	.	19	TGTGCCAGCAGACAAAGGTCGCCAGGGGAGAAATTGGGCCATTATGGCTACACCTTC	CASRQRSPGEKLGHYGYTF
many	TRBV14	TRBJ1-6	.	17	TGTGCCAGCAGCCAAGGTGTAGGGCCGCCCTATAATTCACCCCTCCACTTT	CASSQGVGPPYNSPLHF
many	TRBV28	TRBJ1-4	.	14	TGTGCCAGCAGTTTTCCGGATCGGGGGGAAAAACTGTTTTTT	CASSFPDRGEKLFF
many	TRBV4-3	TRBJ2-3	.	15	TGCGCCAGCAGCCAAGATTTGCGGGTCACAGATACGCAGTATTTT	CASSQDLRVTDTQYF
many	TRBV4-1	TRBJ2-3	TRBD2	20	TGCGCCAGCAGCCAAGTCCTCAGACTAGCGGGTAGGCGGGGCACAGATACGCAGTATTTT	CASSQVLRLAGRRGTDTQYF
.	TRBV5-4	TRBJ2-3	TRBD2	16	TGTGCCAGCAGCTCCGCTAGCGGGGCTCGCACAGATACGCAGTATTTT	CASSSASGARTDTQYF
many	TRBV15	TRBJ2-7	.	14	TGTGCCACCAGCCCCTTCCCGCGGTCCTACGAGCAGTACTTC	CATSPFPRSYEQYF
many	TRBV6-2/TRBV6-3	TRBJ2-7	.	16	TGTGCCAGCAGCCTCCCGGACGACCGATTTGCCTACGAGCAGTACTTC	CASSLPDDRFAYEQYF
many	TRBV12-3/TRBV12-4	TRBJ2-1	.	12	TGTGCCAGCACCCTAGGCGCGGACTTTGGGGTCTTC	CASTLGADFGVF
many	TRBV7-2	TRBJ2-3	.	15	TGTGCCAGCAGCTTAGTCCTGGGGGCCACAGATACGCAGTATTTT	CASSLVLGATDTQYF